This T cell receptor (beta chain) was recorded in a study of a mutant IDH1 vaccine in newly diagnosed glioma. The assay was immunoSEQ multiplex PCR, and TCRdb's table has in-frame clones only and misses some. The sample includes some 33,000 clones, 79% of them seen just once. About this clone itself: Antigen unknown.

Time point here: week 35, safety follow-up. The vaccine gave 300 ug of a 20-mer mutant IDH1 peptide subcutaneously per dose. The CDR3 length is 16 residues. Germline lookup yields CDR1 MDHEN and CDR2 SYDVKM. The trim removed 7 bases at V and 4 bases at J, leaving 9 bases unmatched. This clonotype was obtained from a woman aged 25 to 39 with glioma. Some clones in this sample may be carry-over from other donors' samples. The gene calls are TRBV28 and TRBJ1-3; 11 bases agree with TRBD1. The sample in question was PBMCs, obtained from a glioma patient whose treatment included an IDH1 peptide vaccine. CDR3 amino acids: CASTSDRGLGGNTIYF. Written as DNA, the CDR3 is TGTGCCAGCACCTCGGACAGGGGGCTTGGAGGAAACACCATATATTTT. The full variable domain, rest sourced from reference TRBV28 and TRBJ1-3, is DVKVTQSSRYLVKRTGEKVFLECVQDMDHENMFWYRQDPGLGLRLIYFSYDVKMKEKGDIPEGYSVSREKKERFSLILESASTNQTSMYLCASTSDRGLGGNTIYFGEGSWLTVV.